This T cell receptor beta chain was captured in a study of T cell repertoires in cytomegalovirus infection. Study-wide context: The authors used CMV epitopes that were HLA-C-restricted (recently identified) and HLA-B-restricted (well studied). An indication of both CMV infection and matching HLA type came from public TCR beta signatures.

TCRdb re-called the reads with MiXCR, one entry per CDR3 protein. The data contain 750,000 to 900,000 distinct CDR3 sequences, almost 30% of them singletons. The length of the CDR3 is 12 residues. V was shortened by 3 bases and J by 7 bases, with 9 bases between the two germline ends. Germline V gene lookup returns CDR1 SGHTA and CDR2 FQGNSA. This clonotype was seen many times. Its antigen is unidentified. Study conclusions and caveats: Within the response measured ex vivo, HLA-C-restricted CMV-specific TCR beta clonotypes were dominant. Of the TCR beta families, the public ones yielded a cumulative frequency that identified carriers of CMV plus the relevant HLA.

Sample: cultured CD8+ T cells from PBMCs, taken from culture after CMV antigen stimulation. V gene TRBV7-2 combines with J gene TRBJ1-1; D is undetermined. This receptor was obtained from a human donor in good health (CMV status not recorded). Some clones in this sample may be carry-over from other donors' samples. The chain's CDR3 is CASSFTAYEAFF. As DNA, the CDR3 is TGTGCCAGCAGCTTCACCGCCTATGAAGCTTTCTTT.